Shown below are 2 T cell receptor beta chains from a single sample sequenced in a study of shared clonotypes between healthy human individuals. Data came from immunoSEQ multiplex PCR; TCRdb stores just in-frame clones and leaves some out. The sample consists of some 2,500,000 clones, around 90% of them appearing once. Sequencing was carried out using naive CD4+ T cells from PBMCs. Specified subset: CD45RA+ positively selected. Source of these receptors: a man aged 18-30 years in good health. Some clones in this sample may be carry-over from other donors' samples.

The V and J genes are TRBV7-2 and TRBJ2-7, with D perhaps matching TRBD1 (5 bases). Germline V gene data show CDR1 as SGHTA and CDR2 as FQGNSA. The CDR3 spans 14 residues. With 5 bases removed from V and 0 bases from J, the gap between germline ends came to 11 bases. CDR3 nucleotide sequence: TGTGCCAGCAGCGAAACAGGAAACTCCTACGAGCAGTACTTC. It codes for CASSETGNSYEQYF.

The CDR3 spells CASSGTAYEQYF. The CDR3 nucleotides are TGTGCCAGCAGTGGGACAGCCTACGAGCAGTACTTC. The V call is TRBV6-1, the J call TRBJ2-7; D may be TRBD1 (6 bases). The CDR3 has 12 residues. CDR1 MNHNS and CDR2 SASEGT come from the germline V gene. Trimming stripped 4 bases from V and 2 bases from J, with 6 bases between.